This T cell receptor beta chain came from a study of response to subunit inactivated influenza vaccine. Study-wide points: Every seasonal influenza vaccination brings in few new T cells, the authors suggested.

With 0 bases removed from V and 0 bases from J, the gap between germline ends came to 14 bases. The germline gives CDR1 DFQATT, CDR2 SNEGSKA (reference sequence). The CDR3 consists of 16 residues. TCRdb passed the RT-PCR reads through MiXCR, listing each CDR3 protein once. The table records about 520,000 distinct CDR3 sequences, roughly 23% of them present only once. This clonotype was found a few times. Its antigen is not known. This TCR was sampled from a man between 50 and 59 years old who received an inactivated influenza vaccine. Material: CD4+ T cells sorted from PBMCs, obtained about 5 days after vaccination. The chain combines TRBV20-1 with TRBJ2-5; TRBD1 might be the D (6 bases). The CDR3 bases are TGCAGTGCTAGAGATTGGGCCAGGGGCAACCAAGAGACCCAGTACTTC. It is translated as CSARDWARGNQETQYF.